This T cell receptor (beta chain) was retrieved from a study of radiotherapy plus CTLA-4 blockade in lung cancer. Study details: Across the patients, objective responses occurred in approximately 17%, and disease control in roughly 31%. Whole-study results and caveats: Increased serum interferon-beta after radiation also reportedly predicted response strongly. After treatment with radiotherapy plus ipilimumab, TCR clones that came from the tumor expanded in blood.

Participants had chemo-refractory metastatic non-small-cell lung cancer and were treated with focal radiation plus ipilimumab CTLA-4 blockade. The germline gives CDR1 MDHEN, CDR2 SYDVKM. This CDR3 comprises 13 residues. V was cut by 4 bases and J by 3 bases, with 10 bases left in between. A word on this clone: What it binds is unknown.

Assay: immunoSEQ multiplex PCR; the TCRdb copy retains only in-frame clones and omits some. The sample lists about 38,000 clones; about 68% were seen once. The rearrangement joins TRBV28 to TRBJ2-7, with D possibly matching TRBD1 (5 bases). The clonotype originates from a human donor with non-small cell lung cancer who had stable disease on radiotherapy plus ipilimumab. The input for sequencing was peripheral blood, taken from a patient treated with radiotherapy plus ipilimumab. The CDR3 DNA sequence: TGTGCCAGCAGTTCTTATGACAGCTACGAGCAGTACGTC. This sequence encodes CASSSYDSYEQYV.